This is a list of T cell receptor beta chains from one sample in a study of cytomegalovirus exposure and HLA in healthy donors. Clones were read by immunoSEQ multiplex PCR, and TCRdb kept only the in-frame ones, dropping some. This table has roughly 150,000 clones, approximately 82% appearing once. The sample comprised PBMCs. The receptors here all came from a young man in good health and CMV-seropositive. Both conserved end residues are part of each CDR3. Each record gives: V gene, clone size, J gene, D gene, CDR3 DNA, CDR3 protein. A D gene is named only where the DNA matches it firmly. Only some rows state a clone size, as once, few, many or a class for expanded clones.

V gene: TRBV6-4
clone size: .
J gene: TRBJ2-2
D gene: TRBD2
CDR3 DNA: TGTGCCAGCTCAGCGGGAAACACCGGGGAGCTGTTTTTT
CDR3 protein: CASSAGNTGELFF

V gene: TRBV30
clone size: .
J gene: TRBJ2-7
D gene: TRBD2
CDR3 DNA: TGTGCCTGTGCGGGAGTGGGCGAGCAGTACTTC
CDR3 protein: CACAGVGEQYF

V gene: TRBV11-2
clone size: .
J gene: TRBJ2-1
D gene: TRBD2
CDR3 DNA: TGTGCCAGCAGCTTGGGTAGCGGGAGAAATGAGCAGTTCTTC
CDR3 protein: CASSLGSGRNEQFF

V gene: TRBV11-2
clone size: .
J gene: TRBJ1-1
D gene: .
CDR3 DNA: TGTGCCAGCAGCTTAGCACAGGGTAATTACCCTGAAGCTTTCTTT
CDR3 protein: CASSLAQGNYPEAFF

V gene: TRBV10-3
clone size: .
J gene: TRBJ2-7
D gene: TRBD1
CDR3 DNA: TGTGCCATCAGTGACGGGACAGACCGATACGAGCAGTACTTC
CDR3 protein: CAISDGTDRYEQYF

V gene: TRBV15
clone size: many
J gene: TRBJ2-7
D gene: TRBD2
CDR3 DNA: TGTGCCACCAGCATCCAGGCGGGGGGCGAGCAGTACTTC
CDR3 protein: CATSIQAGGEQYF

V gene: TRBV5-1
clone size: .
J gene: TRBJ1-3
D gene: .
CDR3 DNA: TGCGCCAGCGGAGAGGGACTTACGGACACCATATATTTT
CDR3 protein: CASGEGLTDTIYF

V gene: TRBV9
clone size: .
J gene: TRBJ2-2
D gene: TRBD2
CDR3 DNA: TGTGCCAGCAGCGTAGGGCGCGGGAGGGCCGGTACCGGGGAGCTGTTTTTT
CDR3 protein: CASSVGRGRAGTGELFF

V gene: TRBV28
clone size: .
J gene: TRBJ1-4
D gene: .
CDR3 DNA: TGTGCCAGCAGTTTAAGGAGTCGGAATGAAAAACTGTTTTTT
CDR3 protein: CASSLRSRNEKLFF

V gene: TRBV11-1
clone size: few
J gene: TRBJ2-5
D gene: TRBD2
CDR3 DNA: TGTGCCAGCAGCTATCGGACTAGCGGAGAAGGGACCCAGTACTTC
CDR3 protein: CASSYRTSGEGTQYF

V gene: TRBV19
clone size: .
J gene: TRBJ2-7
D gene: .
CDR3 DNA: TGTGCCAGTAGTCCCGCGGGACTGGCCTACGAGCAGTACTTC
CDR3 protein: CASSPAGLAYEQYF

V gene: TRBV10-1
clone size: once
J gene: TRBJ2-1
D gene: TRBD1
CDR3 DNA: TGCGCCAGCAGTGAGAGGGACAGGGGGCTGTACAATGAGCAGTTCTTC
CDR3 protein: CASSERDRGLYNEQFF

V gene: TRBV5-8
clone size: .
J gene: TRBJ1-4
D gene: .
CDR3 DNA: TGTGCCAGCACACAGGTTAATGAAAAACTGTTTTTT
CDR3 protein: CASTQVNEKLFF

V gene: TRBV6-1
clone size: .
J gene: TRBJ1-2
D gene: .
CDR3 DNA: TGTGCCAGCATGGGGAGGGCGGACTATGGCTACACCTTC
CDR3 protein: CASMGRADYGYTF

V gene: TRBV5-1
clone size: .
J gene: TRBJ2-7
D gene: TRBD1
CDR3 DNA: TGCGCCAGCAGCTCCACAGGGGACGTTTCGTACGAGCAGTACTTC
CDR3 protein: CASSSTGDVSYEQYF

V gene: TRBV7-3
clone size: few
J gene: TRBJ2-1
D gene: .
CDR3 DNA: TGTGCCAGCAGCTTTTTAAGGCGGGACGAAACTACCTACAATGAGCAGTTCTTC
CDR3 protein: CASSFLRRDETTYNEQFF

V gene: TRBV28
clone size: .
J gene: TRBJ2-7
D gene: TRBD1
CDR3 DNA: TGTGCCAGCAGCCCAGCGGGACAGGGGACTAAAGAGCAGTACTTC
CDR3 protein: CASSPAGQGTKEQYF

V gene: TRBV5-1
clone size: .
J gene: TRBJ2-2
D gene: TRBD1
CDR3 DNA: TGCGCCAGCAGCTTGGCAGACAGGGGAAACACCGGGGAGCTGTTTTTT
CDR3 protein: CASSLADRGNTGELFF

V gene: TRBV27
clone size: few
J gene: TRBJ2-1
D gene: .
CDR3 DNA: TGTGCCAGCAGTCCCCTGAGGGGGACACTATTGAACAATGAGCAGTTCTTC
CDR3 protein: CASSPLRGTLLNNEQFF

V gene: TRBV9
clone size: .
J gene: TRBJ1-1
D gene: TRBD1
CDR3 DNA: TGTGCCAGCAGCGTAGCTGACAGGGGCCACGAAGCTTTCTTT
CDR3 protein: CASSVADRGHEAFF

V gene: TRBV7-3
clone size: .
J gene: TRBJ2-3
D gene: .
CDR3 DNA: TGTGCCAGCAGCTTGGGGGCCTTCGGGGATACGCAGTATTTT
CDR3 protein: CASSLGAFGDTQYF

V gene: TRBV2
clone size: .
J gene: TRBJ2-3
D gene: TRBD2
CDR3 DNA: TGTGCCAGCTCGGCGACTAGCGGGAGATCAGATACGCAGTATTTT
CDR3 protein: CASSATSGRSDTQYF

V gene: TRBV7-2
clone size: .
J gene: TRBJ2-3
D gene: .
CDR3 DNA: TGTGCCAGCAGCTCTAGACCTGCGCCCGATACGCAGTATTTT
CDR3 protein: CASSSRPAPDTQYF

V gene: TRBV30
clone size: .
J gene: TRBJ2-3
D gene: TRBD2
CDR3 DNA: TGTGCCTGGAGTATCATCCGGACTAGCGGGATAAATTCAGATACGCAGTATTTT
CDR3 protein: CAWSIIRTSGINSDTQYF

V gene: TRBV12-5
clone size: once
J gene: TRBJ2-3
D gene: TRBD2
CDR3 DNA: TGTGCTAGTGCTTCCAAATCGGCTAGCGGGCCCCGCACAGATACGCAGTATTTT
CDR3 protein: CASASKSASGPRTDTQYF

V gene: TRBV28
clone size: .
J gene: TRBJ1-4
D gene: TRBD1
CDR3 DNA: TGTGCCAGCAGGGGACAGAATAATGAAAAACTGTTTTTT
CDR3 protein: CASRGQNNEKLFF

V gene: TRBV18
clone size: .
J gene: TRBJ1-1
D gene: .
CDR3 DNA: TGTGCCAGCTCAGCTCAGGGTGGGCACACTGAAGCTTTCTTT
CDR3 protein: CASSAQGGHTEAFF

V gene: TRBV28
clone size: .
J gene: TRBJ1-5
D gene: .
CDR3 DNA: TGTGCCAGCAGTGAACCCGGACAGACATTTCAGCCCCAGCATTTT
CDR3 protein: CASSEPGQTFQPQHF

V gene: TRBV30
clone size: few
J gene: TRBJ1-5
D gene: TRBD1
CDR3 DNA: TGTGCCGCCAGGACAGGCCTAGGGAAGCCCCAGCATTTT
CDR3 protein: CAARTGLGKPQHF

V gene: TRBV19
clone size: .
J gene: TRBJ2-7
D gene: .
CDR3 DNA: TGTGCCAGTAGTATTAGGAACGGCAGGGGTAACGAGCAGTACTTC
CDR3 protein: CASSIRNGRGNEQYF

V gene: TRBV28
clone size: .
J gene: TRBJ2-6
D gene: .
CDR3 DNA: TGTGCCAGCAGGGAGGGCCTGAGCTCTGGGGCCAACGTCCTGACTTTC
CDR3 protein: CASREGLSSGANVLTF

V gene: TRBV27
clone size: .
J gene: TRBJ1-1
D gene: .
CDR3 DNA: TGTGCCAGCAGATCTCAGGGTTCTATGAACACTGAAGCTTTCTTT
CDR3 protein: CASRSQGSMNTEAFF

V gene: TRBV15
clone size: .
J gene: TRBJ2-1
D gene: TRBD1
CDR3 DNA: TGTGCCACCAGCCCTAAAGGGACAGGGGTCTACAATGAGCAGTTCTTC
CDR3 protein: CATSPKGTGVYNEQFF

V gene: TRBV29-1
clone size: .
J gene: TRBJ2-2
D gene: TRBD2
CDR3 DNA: TGCAGCGTTGAGGGGACTAGCGGGAGAGGAACCGGGGAGCTGTTTTTT
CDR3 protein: CSVEGTSGRGTGELFF